This T cell receptor (beta chain) came from a study of cytomegalovirus exposure and HLA in healthy donors. The PCR ran on 60 Vbeta and 13 Jbeta primers. Here immunoSEQ multiplex PCR was the method, and the copy in TCRdb shows in-frame clones only, minus some. The sample has some 140,000 clones; around nine tenths are singletons. This clone was seen just once. This clonotype was sampled from a woman under 40 in good health and CMV-seronegative. The specimen sequenced was PBMCs.

The CDR3, as DNA: TGTGCCAGTAGTATCCGTGGGGGCAAAAAATCGAACACTGAAGCTTTCTTT. Amino acid sequence: CASSIRGGKKSNTEAFF. The chain couples TRBV19 to TRBJ1-1; TRBD1 might be the D (6 bases). Germline V gene lookup returns CDR1 LNHDA and CDR2 SQIVND (reference sequence). The CDR3 length is 17 residues. Trimming left V 3 bases short and J 1 base short, with 18 bases between.